These 30 T cell receptor beta chains share one sample of origin, sequenced in a study of T cell responses to AZD1222 COVID-19 vaccine. Repertoires were generated with immunoSEQ multiplex PCR, while TCRdb's copy carries only in-frame clones and drops some. The data contain tens of thousands of clones, approximately 91% of them singletons. Material: peripheral blood, obtained 28 days after the second AZD1222 dose. The receptor set was obtained from an adult who received the AZD1222 COVID-19 vaccine.

This sequence joins TRBV9 and TRBJ2-3; D possibly matches TRBD1 or TRBD2 (6 bases each). Trimming pared 2 bases from V and 2 bases from J, leaving 12 bases between. Per germline, CDR1 SGDLS and CDR2 YYNGEE. CDR3 size: 15 residues. CDR3 residues: CASSVGPGATDTQYF. As DNA, the CDR3 is TGTGCCAGCAGCGTTGGTCCGGGGGCCACAGATACGCAGTATTTT.

This chain joins TRBV28 and TRBJ2-7; 8 positions match TRBD2. After removal of 10 bases from V and 6 bases from J, the junction contained 8 bases not matched to a gene. From germline, CDR1 is MDHEN and CDR2 SYDVKM. This CDR3 contains 12 residues. CDR3 protein: CATSGGLIEQYF. CDR3 coding DNA: TGTGCCACAAGCGGGGGTTTAATCGAGCAGTACTTC.

The chain couples TRBV2 to TRBJ2-4; 9 bases are a match to TRBD1. With V trimmed by 8 bases and J by 8 bases, 13 bases remained unmatched. This CDR3 contains 15 residues. CDR1 is SNHLY, CDR2 FYNNEI, per germline. The CDR3 protein is CASEDRGPSDDIQYF. As DNA, the CDR3 is TGTGCCAGCGAGGACAGGGGCCCCTCCGATGACATTCAGTACTTC.

The table lists this clone with a count of one. This rearrangement joins TRBV10-1 to TRBJ2-1, with D perhaps matching TRBD1 or TRBD2 (5 bases each). V was pared by 0 bases and J by 12 bases, with 12 bases between. CDR1 is WNHNN, CDR2 SYGVQD, per germline (reference sequence). CDR3 length: 13 amino acids. CDR3 DNA: TGCGCCAGCAGTGAGTCGGTAACTGGGGGGCAGTTCTTC. Amino acid sequence: CASSESVTGGQFF.

The chain links TRBV2 to TRBJ1-1, with 9 bases matching TRBD1. The CDR3 covers 14 residues. Germline lookup yields CDR1 SNHLY and CDR2 FYNNEI. V lost 6 bases, J lost 3 bases, and 5 bases stayed unmatched. The CDR3 sequence is CASSFRDRDTEAFF. In DNA, the CDR3 is TGTGCCAGCAGCTTCCGGGACAGGGACACTGAAGCTTTCTTT.

This clone has ten or more counts. The J gene is TRBJ1-5, the V gene TRBV6-1; tentative D call: TRBD1 (6 bases). Germline CDR1 MNHNS, CDR2 SASEGT. This CDR3 is built from 17 residues. V shed 2 bases and J shed 3 bases, with 17 bases lying between them. The CDR3 sequence is CASSESGGRGVNQPQHF. The CDR3 coding sequence is TGTGCCAGCAGTGAAAGTGGTGGTAGGGGGGTCAATCAGCCCCAGCATTTT.

J is TRBJ2-1 and V is TRBV6-6; 10 bases agree with TRBD2. With V trimmed by 5 bases and J by 3 bases, 10 bases remained unmatched. This CDR3 spans 17 amino acids. Germline V gives CDR1 MNHNY, CDR2 SVGAGI (reference sequence). The CDR3 region has the DNA TGTGCCAGCAGTCCAGGAAGGACTAGCGGAATCTACAATGAGCAGTTCTTC. It yields the protein CASSPGRTSGIYNEQFF.

The chain recombines TRBV19 with TRBJ1-2; 7 bases fit TRBD1. With V trimmed by 6 bases and J by 5 bases, 9 bases remained unmatched. CDR1 is LNHDA, CDR2 SQIVND, per germline (reference sequence). The CDR3 consists of 14 residues. The DNA for the CDR3 is TGTGCCAGTAGGGGCGACAGGGAGGGTTATGGCTACACCTTC. Its translation: CASRGDREGYGYTF.

The chain joins TRBV28 to TRBJ2-7; D gene unclear. Trimming pared 3 bases from V and 8 bases from J, leaving 11 bases between. CDR1 is MDHEN and CDR2 is SYDVKM in the germline V gene. This CDR3 has 12 amino acids. CDR3 DNA: TGTGCCAGCAGTTTGGATGAGGACCAGCAGTACTTC. Amino acids: CASSLDEDQQYF.

The rearrangement joins TRBV23-1 to TRBJ1-4, with D unresolved. TRBV23-1 is identified as an open reading frame with a role that is uncertain. The ends were cut back, 0 bases at V and 0 bases at J, with 11 bases in the middle. This CDR3 contains 17 residues. CDR3 sequence: CASSQSVETATNEKLFF. CDR3 nucleotides: TGCGCCAGCAGTCAATCCGTGGAAACTGCAACTAATGAAAAACTGTTTTTT.

The rearrangement joins TRBV7-6 to TRBJ1-3, with 7 bases fitting TRBD1. With V trimmed by 0 bases and J by 3 bases, 5 bases remained unmatched. CDR3 length: 16 residues. Germline loops: CDR1 SGHVS, CDR2 FNYEAQ. The CDR3 protein is CASSLAPTGFGNTIYF. Written as DNA, the CDR3 is TGTGCCAGCAGCTTAGCCCCGACAGGGTTTGGAAACACCATATATTTT.

This clone is a singleton in its sample. This chain uses TRBV19 with TRBJ2-1; D tentatively reads TRBD1 or TRBD2 (5 bases each). Trimming removed 5 bases from V and 5 bases from J, with 19 bases in between. The germline gives CDR1 LNHDA, CDR2 SQIVND (reference sequence). The CDR3 runs to 16 residues. CDR3 in DNA: TGTGCCAGTAGTCTCCAGTGGGGGAAACCCAACAATGAGCAGTTCTTC. This translates into CASSLQWGKPNNEQFF.

This chain connects TRBV2 to TRBJ1-1, with D hard to call. V was trimmed by 1 base and J by 0 bases, leaving 6 bases between them. From germline, CDR1 is SNHLY and CDR2 FYNNEI. The CDR3 has 14 amino acids. The CDR3 spells CASSEEHLNTEAFF. As DNA, the CDR3 is TGTGCCAGCAGTGAAGAACATTTGAACACTGAAGCTTTCTTT.

This clone was detected only a few times. This chain joins TRBV18 and TRBJ1-3, with no clear D. V was shortened by 4 bases and J by 0 bases, with 13 bases between the two germline ends. The germline V gene encodes CDR1 KGHSH and CDR2 LQKENI. The CDR3 consists of 16 residues. This CDR3 is CASSRRTSASGNTIYF. Written as DNA, the CDR3 is TGTGCCAGCTCACGCAGGACTTCTGCCTCTGGAAACACCATATATTTT.

This sequence joins TRBV27 and TRBJ1-6; D perhaps matches TRBD1 (6 bases). The CDR3 extends over 14 amino acids. CDR1 MNHEY and CDR2 SMNVEV come from the germline V gene (reference sequence). V lost 2 bases and J lost 7, with 9 bases in between. In DNA form, the CDR3 reads TGTGCCAGCAGTTTAGTACAGGGAAATTCACCCCTCCACTTT. Translating it yields CASSLVQGNSPLHF.

The chain combines TRBV5-1 with TRBJ1-3, with D possibly being TRBD1 (5 bases). There are 15 residues in the CDR3. Trimming stripped 0 bases from V and 3 bases from J, with 10 bases between. Per germline, CDR1 SGHRS and CDR2 YFSETQ. The CDR3 nucleotides read TGCGCCAGCAGCTTGGCGGAGGGACGTGGAAACACCATATATTTT. Its translation: CASSLAEGRGNTIYF.

The chain couples TRBV30 to TRBJ2-4, with D tentatively TRBD1 (6 bases). Between the trimmed V and J ends, which lost 0 bases and 9 bases, there was a span of 15 bases. CDR1 is GTSNPN, CDR2 SVGIG, per germline (reference sequence). This CDR3 region has 14 residues. CDR3 nucleotides: TGTGCCTGGAGTGTAAATGCAGGGGTTGGCATTCAGTACTTC. Encoded protein: CAWSVNAGVGIQYF.

J is TRBJ2-1 and V is TRBV6-5; TRBD2 might be the D (5 bases). The germline V gene encodes CDR1 MNHEY and CDR2 SVGAGI. With 5 bases removed from V and 2 bases from J, the gap between germline ends came to 13 bases. The CDR3 spans 15 residues. This chain's CDR3 is CASSSTRVPYNEQFF. DNA for the CDR3: TGTGCCAGCAGTAGTACTAGAGTCCCCTACAATGAGCAGTTCTTC.

The chain combines TRBV6-4 with TRBJ1-6; 7 positions agree with TRBD1. The germline gives CDR1 MRHNA, CDR2 SNTAGT. The CDR3 totals 15 residues. Trimming removed 6 bases from V and 5 bases from J; junction bases left unmatched: 7. The CDR3 bases are TGTGCCAGCAGGCGGGACAGCCAGAATAATTCACCCCTCCACTTT. Translating it yields CASRRDSQNNSPLHF.

The chain uses TRBV7-9 and TRBJ2-7; 10 bases agree with TRBD1. The V gene end was trimmed by 8 bases and the J gene end by 2 bases; junction bases not matched to a gene: 12. The CDR3 contains 16 residues. Germline V gene sequence: CDR1 SEHNR, CDR2 FQNEAQ (reference sequence). CDR3 residues: CASEIPGQGHTYEQYF. CDR3 sequence (DNA): TGTGCCAGCGAAATACCGGGACAGGGGCATACCTACGAGCAGTACTTC.

The V gene is TRBV5-6, the J gene TRBJ2-7; D is unclear. This CDR3 has 15 residues. Trimming stripped 5 bases from V and 0 bases from J, with 15 bases between. CDR1 and CDR2 from the germline V gene are SGHDT and YYEEEE. The CDR3 here is CASSGINSYSYEQYF. In DNA form, the CDR3 reads TGTGCCAGCAGTGGAATCAACAGTTACTCCTACGAGCAGTACTTC.

This chain uses TRBV18 with TRBJ2-5; D gene uncertain. The V gene lost 3 bases and the J gene lost 3 bases, with 11 bases spanning the gap. The CDR3 totals 14 residues. Germline loops: CDR1 KGHSH, CDR2 LQKENI. DNA for the CDR3: TGTGCCAGCTCACCGGGGTTCAGAAAAGAGACCCAGTACTTC. It specifies CASSPGFRKETQYF.

This chain links TRBV4-1 with TRBJ2-3; D is possibly TRBD2 (5 bases). Germline values: CDR1 MGHRA, CDR2 YSYEKL. The CDR3 is 15 amino acids. V gave up 4 bases and J gave up 3 bases, with 14 bases separating them. The CDR3 protein is CASSLHSGETDTQYF. The CDR3 nucleotides are TGCGCCAGCAGCCTACACTCCGGGGAGACAGATACGCAGTATTTT.

The gene calls are TRBV11-1 and TRBJ1-1, with TRBD1 as a possible D gene (6 bases). CDR1 is SGHAT, CDR2 FQDESV, per germline (reference sequence). The CDR3 covers 14 residues. The ends were cut back, 5 bases at V and 1 base at J, with 11 bases in the middle. CDR3 region: CASSHHRANTEAFF. CDR3 nucleotides: TGTGCCAGCAGCCATCACAGGGCGAACACTGAAGCTTTCTTT.

The chain combines TRBV28 with TRBJ1-5; unclear D gene. The germline gives CDR1 MDHEN, CDR2 SYDVKM. The CDR3 runs to 11 residues. V was clipped by 5 bases and J by 11 bases, with 10 bases between them. The CDR3 is CASSGFRTQHF. In DNA, the CDR3 is TGTGCCAGCAGTGGGTTCCGGACCCAGCATTTT.

The gene calls are TRBV7-2 and TRBJ2-3; the D gene could be TRBD1 or TRBD2 (5 bases each). The CDR3 runs to 18 residues. The germline V and J ends were trimmed by 4 bases and 5 bases, with 25 bases remaining between them. Germline lookup yields CDR1 SGHTA and CDR2 FQGNSA. The CDR3 reads CASSSRGRVSERRDTQYF. The CDR3 region has the DNA TGTGCCAGCAGCTCCCGGGGCAGGGTGAGCGAGAGAAGAGATACGCAGTATTTT.

V usage is TRBV7-2 and J usage is TRBJ2-7; 10 bases map to TRBD2. The V gene's germline CDR1 is SGHTA and CDR2 FQGNSA. The CDR3 runs 14 residues. V shed 5 bases and J 4 bases; nucleotides not matched to a gene: 5. CDR3 DNA: TGTGCCAGCAGCCTCCCGACTAGCGGGTACGAGCAGTACTTC. It yields the protein CASSLPTSGYEQYF.

V usage is TRBV2 and J usage is TRBJ2-1; 9 bases agree with TRBD2. The CDR3 is 17 residues long. Germline CDR1 and CDR2: SNHLY and FYNNEI. V lost 3 bases, J lost 9 bases, and 15 bases stayed unmatched. CDR3 coding DNA: TGTGCCAGCAGTGATAGGTTGACGGAGCTAGCGGGAACTGAGCAGTTCTTC. Its translation: CASSDRLTELAGTEQFF. Combining the CDR3 with reference TRBV2 and TRBJ2-1 gives the whole variable domain EPEVTQTPSHQVTQMGQEVILRCVPISNHLYFYWYRQILGQKVEFLVSFYNNEISEKSEIFDDQFSVERPDGSNFTLKIRSTKLEDSAMYFCASSDRLTELAGTEQFFGPGTRLTVL.

This rearrangement joins TRBV27 to TRBJ1-5, with TRBD1 identical over 7 bases. This CDR3 contains 15 residues. V lost 5 bases to trimming and J lost 6 bases; unmatched junction nucleotides: 10. CDR1 is MNHEY, CDR2 SMNVEV, per germline (reference sequence). The CDR3 spells CASSATRGFSQPQHF. CDR3 in DNA: TGTGCCAGCAGTGCAACCAGGGGGTTCAGTCAGCCCCAGCATTTT.

This chain joins TRBV3-1 (or the pseudogene TRBV3-2) and TRBJ2-5, with D perhaps TRBD2 (5 bases). In germline, CDR1 is LGHDT, CDR2 YNNKEL (reference sequence). CDR3 length equals 13 residues. Trimming removed 2 bases at V and 4 bases at J, with 8 bases between. This chain's CDR3 is CASSQTGGETQYF. The CDR3 DNA is TGTGCCAGCAGCCAAACCGGAGGAGAGACCCAGTACTTC.